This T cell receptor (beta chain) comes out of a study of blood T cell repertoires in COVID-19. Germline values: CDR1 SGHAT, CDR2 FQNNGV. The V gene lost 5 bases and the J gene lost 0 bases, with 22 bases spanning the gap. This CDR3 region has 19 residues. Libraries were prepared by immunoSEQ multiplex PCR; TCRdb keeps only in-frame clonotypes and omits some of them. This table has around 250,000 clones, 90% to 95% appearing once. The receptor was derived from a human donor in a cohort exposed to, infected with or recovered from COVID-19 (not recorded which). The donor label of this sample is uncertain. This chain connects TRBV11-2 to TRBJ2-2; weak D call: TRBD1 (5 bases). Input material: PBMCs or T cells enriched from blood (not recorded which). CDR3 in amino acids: CASSPPGHLPAPNTGELFF. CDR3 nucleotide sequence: TGTGCCAGCAGCCCCCCCGGACACTTGCCCGCCCCGAACACCGGGGAGCTGTTTTTT.